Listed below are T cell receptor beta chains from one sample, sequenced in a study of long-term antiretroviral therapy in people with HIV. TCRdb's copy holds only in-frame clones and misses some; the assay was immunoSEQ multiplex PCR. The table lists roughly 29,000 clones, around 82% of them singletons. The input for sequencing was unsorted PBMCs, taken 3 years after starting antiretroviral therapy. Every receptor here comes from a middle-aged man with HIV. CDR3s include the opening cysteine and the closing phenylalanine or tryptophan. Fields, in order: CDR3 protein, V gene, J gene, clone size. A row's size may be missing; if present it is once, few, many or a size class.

cdr3_aa: CASSLGGRSEAFF; v_call: TRBV13; j_call: TRBJ1-1; clone_size: -
cdr3_aa: CASSDPGAGDYGYTF; v_call: TRBV19; j_call: TRBJ1-2; clone_size: -
cdr3_aa: CASSLVGDRGFNYGYTF; v_call: TRBV7-9; j_call: TRBJ1-2; clone_size: -
cdr3_aa: CASSSGQTLDEKLFF; v_call: TRBV6-5; j_call: TRBJ1-4; clone_size: -
cdr3_aa: CASSPGLPPDTQYF; v_call: TRBV2; j_call: TRBJ2-3; clone_size: -
cdr3_aa: CASSGTENIQYF; v_call: TRBV6-1; j_call: TRBJ2-4; clone_size: -
cdr3_aa: CASSWGPTYEQYF; v_call: TRBV5-1; j_call: TRBJ2-7; clone_size: -
cdr3_aa: CASSERQGVNTQYF; v_call: TRBV6-1; j_call: TRBJ2-3; clone_size: -
cdr3_aa: CASSLVSIVPGEQYF; v_call: TRBV5-4; j_call: TRBJ2-7; clone_size: -
cdr3_aa: CASNRDSKETQYF; v_call: TRBV6-6; j_call: TRBJ2-5; clone_size: -
cdr3_aa: CASSMAQEPQHF; v_call: TRBV19; j_call: TRBJ1-5; clone_size: -
cdr3_aa: CASANQRGGTQYF; v_call: TRBV4-1; j_call: TRBJ2-7; clone_size: -
cdr3_aa: CAWSVSDTIYF; v_call: TRBV30; j_call: TRBJ1-3; clone_size: -
cdr3_aa: CASSPIGMGEAFF; v_call: TRBV18; j_call: TRBJ1-1; clone_size: -
cdr3_aa: CAWGRSATNEKLFF; v_call: TRBV30; j_call: TRBJ1-4; clone_size: -
cdr3_aa: CASTGGQGRTGELFF; v_call: TRBV2; j_call: TRBJ2-2; clone_size: -
cdr3_aa: CASSLGRGLALGETQYF; v_call: TRBV5-1; j_call: TRBJ2-5; clone_size: -
cdr3_aa: CASSVDEYGYTF; v_call: TRBV9; j_call: TRBJ1-2; clone_size: few
cdr3_aa: CASSLDVKAYEQYF; v_call: TRBV5-4; j_call: TRBJ2-7; clone_size: -
cdr3_aa: CASSSRQGASSETQYF; v_call: TRBV11-1; j_call: TRBJ2-5; clone_size: -
cdr3_aa: CASSVERQGTNTGELFF; v_call: TRBV9; j_call: TRBJ2-2; clone_size: once
cdr3_aa: CASSQDPAGQGYEQYF; v_call: TRBV4-1; j_call: TRBJ2-7; clone_size: few
cdr3_aa: CASNRDNEQFF; v_call: TRBV2; j_call: TRBJ2-1; clone_size: once
cdr3_aa: CASSLGHPDTQYF; v_call: TRBV11-1; j_call: TRBJ2-3; clone_size: -
cdr3_aa: CASSFREGQDTQYF; v_call: TRBV7-8; j_call: TRBJ2-3; clone_size: -
cdr3_aa: CASRGTAYEQYF; v_call: TRBV2; j_call: TRBJ2-7; clone_size: -
cdr3_aa: CASSLDFAGVYEQYF; v_call: TRBV7-8; j_call: TRBJ2-7; clone_size: -
cdr3_aa: CASSEGEDGGDEQYF; v_call: TRBV2; j_call: TRBJ2-7; clone_size: -
cdr3_aa: CASSQEWGRVYGYTF; v_call: TRBV4-1; j_call: TRBJ1-2; clone_size: -
cdr3_aa: CASSLGLGGGQETQYF; v_call: TRBV13; j_call: TRBJ2-5; clone_size: -
cdr3_aa: CASSYLAREDGDEQYF; v_call: TRBV6-6; j_call: TRBJ2-7; clone_size: -
cdr3_aa: CASSVGGGPGGGYTF; v_call: TRBV9; j_call: TRBJ1-2; clone_size: -
cdr3_aa: CSALEWSEQFF; v_call: TRBV20-1; j_call: TRBJ2-1; clone_size: -
cdr3_aa: CASSLRVKEKLFF; v_call: TRBV11-2; j_call: TRBJ1-4; clone_size: -
cdr3_aa: CASSPRPGSGANVLTF; v_call: TRBV7-3; j_call: TRBJ2-6; clone_size: -
cdr3_aa: CASSLSLNNEQFF; v_call: TRBV7-7; j_call: TRBJ2-1; clone_size: -
cdr3_aa: CASSLPGLPEDNEQFF; v_call: TRBV7-9; j_call: TRBJ2-1; clone_size: -
cdr3_aa: CSPLGLLPRQYF; v_call: TRBV29-1; j_call: TRBJ2-7; clone_size: -
cdr3_aa: CASSQYRGSEKLFF; v_call: TRBV4-1; j_call: TRBJ1-4; clone_size: -
cdr3_aa: CASSKGGAPNQPQHF; v_call: TRBV19; j_call: TRBJ1-5; clone_size: -
cdr3_aa: CSVATSSDTQYF; v_call: TRBV29-1; j_call: TRBJ2-3; clone_size: -
cdr3_aa: CASSDNGRDQPQHF; v_call: TRBV2; j_call: TRBJ1-5; clone_size: few
cdr3_aa: CASSSGQGNTEAFF; v_call: TRBV9; j_call: TRBJ1-1; clone_size: -
cdr3_aa: CATSSDRGSYNEQFF; v_call: TRBV19; j_call: TRBJ2-1; clone_size: -
cdr3_aa: CASSPRPGTPGPGNTIYF; v_call: TRBV4-1; j_call: TRBJ1-3; clone_size: once
cdr3_aa: CASSLGNAGGTYEQYF; v_call: TRBV7-6; j_call: TRBJ2-7; clone_size: -